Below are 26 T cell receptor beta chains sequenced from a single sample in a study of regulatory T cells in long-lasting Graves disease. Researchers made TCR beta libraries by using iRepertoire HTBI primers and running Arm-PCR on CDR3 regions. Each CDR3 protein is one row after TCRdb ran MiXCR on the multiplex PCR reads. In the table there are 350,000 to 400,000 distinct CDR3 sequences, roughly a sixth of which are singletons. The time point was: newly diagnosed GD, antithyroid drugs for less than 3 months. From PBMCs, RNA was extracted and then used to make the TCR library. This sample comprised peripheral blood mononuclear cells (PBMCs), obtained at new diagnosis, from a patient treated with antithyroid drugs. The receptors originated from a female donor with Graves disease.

In nucleotides, the CDR3 is TGTGCCACCAGCAGCTCGGACGTGAGAAATCAGCCCCAGCATTTT. Protein: CATSSSDVRNQPQHF. This chain links TRBV15 with TRBJ1-5; no reliable D call. The CDR3 runs 15 residues. The germline V and J ends were trimmed by 3 bases and 4 bases, with 13 bases remaining between them. The germline gives CDR1 LNHNV, CDR2 YYDKDF (reference sequence).

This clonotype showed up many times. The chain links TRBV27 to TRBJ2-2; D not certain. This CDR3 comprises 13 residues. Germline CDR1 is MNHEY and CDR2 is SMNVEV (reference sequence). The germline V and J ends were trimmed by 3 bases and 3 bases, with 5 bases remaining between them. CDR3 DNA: TGTGCCAGCAGTTTTGGGCACACCGGGGAGCTGTTTTTT. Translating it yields CASSFGHTGELFF.

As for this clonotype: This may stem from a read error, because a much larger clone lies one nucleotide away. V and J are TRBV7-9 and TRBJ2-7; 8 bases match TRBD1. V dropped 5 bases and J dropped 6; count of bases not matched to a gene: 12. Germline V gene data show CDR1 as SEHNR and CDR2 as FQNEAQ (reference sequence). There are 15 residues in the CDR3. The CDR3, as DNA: TGTGCCAGCAGCGGGAACAGGGGGATCGGGGGCGAGCAGTACTTC. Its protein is CASSGNRGIGGEQYF.

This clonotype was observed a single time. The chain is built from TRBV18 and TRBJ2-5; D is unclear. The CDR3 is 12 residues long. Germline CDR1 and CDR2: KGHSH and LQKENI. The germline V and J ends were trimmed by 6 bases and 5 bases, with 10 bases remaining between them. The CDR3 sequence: CASSITEETQYF. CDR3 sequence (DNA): TGTGCCAGCTCTATCACCGAGGAGACCCAGTACTTC.

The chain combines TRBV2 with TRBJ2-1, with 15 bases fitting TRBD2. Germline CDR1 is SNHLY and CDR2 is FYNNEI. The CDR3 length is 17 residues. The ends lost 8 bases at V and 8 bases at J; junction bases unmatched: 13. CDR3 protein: CASSQEGLAGGVDEQFF. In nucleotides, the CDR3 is TGTGCCAGCTCACAAGAAGGACTAGCGGGAGGGGTAGATGAGCAGTTCTTC.

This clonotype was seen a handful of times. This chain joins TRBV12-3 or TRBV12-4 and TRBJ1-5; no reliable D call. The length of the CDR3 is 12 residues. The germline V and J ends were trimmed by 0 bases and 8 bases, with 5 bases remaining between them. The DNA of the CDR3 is TGTGCCAGCAGTTTAGCGAAGGAGCCCCAGCATTTT. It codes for CASSLAKEPQHF.

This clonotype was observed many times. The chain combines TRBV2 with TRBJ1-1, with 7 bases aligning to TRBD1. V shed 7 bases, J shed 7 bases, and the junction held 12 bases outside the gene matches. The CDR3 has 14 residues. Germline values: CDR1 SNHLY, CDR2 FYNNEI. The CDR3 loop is CASTLTEGAIEAFF. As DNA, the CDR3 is TGTGCCAGCACCCTGACGGAGGGGGCGATTGAAGCTTTCTTT.

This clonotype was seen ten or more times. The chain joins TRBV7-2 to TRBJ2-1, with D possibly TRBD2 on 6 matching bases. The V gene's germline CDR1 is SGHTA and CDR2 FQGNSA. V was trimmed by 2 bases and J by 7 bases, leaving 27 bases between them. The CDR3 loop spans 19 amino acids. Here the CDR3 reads CASSLRAGRVGGVRNEQFF. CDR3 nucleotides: TGTGCCAGCAGCTTAAGGGCGGGGCGGGTAGGCGGGGTCCGGAATGAGCAGTTCTTC.

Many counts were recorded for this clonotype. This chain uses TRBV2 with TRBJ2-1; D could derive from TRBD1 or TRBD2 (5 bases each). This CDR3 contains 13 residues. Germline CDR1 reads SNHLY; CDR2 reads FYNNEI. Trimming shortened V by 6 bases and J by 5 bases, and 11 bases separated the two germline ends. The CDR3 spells CASRKGRNNEQFF. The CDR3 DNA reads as TGTGCCAGCAGAAAGGGACGGAACAATGAGCAGTTCTTC.

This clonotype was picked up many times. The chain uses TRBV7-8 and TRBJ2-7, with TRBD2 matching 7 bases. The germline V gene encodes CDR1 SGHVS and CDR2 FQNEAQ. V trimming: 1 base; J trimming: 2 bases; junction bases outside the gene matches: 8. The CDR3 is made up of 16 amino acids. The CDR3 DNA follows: TGTGCCAGCAGCTTAGATGCGGGAGAGCGCCCCTACGAGCAGTACTTC. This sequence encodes CASSLDAGERPYEQYF.

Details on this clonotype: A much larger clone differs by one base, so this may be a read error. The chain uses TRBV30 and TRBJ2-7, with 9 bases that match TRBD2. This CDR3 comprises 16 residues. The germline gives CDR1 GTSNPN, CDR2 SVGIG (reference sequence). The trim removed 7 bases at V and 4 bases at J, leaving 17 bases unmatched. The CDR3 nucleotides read TGTGCCTCCCGTTGGGCGGGAGGGGACGTACGGTACGAGCAGTACTTC. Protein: CASRWAGGDVRYEQYF.

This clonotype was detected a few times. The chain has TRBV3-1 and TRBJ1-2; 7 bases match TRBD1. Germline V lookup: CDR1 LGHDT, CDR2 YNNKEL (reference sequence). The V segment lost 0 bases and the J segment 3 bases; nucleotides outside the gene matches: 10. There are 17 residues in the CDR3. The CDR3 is CASSQESGTAFDYGYTF. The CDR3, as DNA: TGTGCCAGCAGCCAAGAATCCGGGACAGCCTTTGACTATGGCTACACCTTC.

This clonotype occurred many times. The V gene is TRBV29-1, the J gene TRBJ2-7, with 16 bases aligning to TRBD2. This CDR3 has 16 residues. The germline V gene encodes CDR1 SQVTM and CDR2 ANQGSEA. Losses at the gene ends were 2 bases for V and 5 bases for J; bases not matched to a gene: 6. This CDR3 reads CSVERGLAGGPHEQYF. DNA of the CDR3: TGCAGCGTTGAAAGGGGACTAGCGGGAGGGCCCCACGAGCAGTACTTC.

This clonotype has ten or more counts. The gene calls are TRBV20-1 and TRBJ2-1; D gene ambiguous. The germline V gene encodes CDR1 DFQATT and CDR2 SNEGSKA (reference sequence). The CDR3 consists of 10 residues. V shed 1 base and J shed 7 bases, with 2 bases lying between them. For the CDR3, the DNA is TGCAGTGCTAGAGTGAATGAGCAGTTCTTC. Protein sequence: CSARVNEQFF.

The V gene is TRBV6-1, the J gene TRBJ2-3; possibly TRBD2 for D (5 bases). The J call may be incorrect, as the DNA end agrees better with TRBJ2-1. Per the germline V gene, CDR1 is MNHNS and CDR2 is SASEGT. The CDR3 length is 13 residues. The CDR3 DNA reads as TGTGCCAGCAGTCCTACTAGTTTACCCGTGCAGTTCTTC. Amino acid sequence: CASSPTSLPVQFF.

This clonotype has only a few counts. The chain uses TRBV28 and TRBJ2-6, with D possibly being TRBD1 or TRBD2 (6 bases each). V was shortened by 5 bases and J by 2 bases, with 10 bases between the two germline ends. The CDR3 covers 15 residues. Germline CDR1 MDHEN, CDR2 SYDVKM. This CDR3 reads CASSRRGAGANVLTF. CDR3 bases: TGTGCCAGCAGTCGAAGGGGGGCTGGGGCCAACGTCCTGACTTTC.

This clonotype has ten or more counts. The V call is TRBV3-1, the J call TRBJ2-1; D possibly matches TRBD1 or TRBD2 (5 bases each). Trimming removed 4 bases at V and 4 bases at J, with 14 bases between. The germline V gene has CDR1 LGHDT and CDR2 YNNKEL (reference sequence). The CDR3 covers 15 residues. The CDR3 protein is CASSPQTGGYNEQFF. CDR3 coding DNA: TGTGCCAGCAGCCCTCAGACTGGGGGTTACAATGAGCAGTTCTTC.

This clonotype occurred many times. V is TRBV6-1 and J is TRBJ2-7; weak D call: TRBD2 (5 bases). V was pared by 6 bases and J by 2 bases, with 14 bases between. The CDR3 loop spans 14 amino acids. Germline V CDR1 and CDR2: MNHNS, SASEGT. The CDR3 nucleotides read TGTGCCAGCAGCCGAGGGCGGGCGGCCTACGAGCAGTACTTC. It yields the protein CASSRGRAAYEQYF.

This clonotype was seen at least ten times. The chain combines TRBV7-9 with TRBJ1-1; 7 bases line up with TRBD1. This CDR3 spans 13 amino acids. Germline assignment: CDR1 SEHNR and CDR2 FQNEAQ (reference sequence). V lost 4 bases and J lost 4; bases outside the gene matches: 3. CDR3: CASSSNRGTEAFF. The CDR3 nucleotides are TGTGCCAGCAGCTCAAACAGGGGCACTGAAGCTTTCTTT.

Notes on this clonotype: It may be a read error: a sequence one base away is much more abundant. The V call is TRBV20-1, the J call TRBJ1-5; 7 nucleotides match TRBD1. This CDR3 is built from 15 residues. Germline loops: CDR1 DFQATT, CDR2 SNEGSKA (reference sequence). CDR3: CSATLTGYSNQPRHF. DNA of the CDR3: TGCAGTGCAACCCTGACAGGGTATAGCAATCAGCCCCGGCATTTT.

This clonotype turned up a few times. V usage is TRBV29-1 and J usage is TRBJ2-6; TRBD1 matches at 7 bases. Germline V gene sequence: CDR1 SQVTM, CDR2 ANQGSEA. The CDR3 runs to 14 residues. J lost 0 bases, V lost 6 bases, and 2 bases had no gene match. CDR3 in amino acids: CSVRQGSGANVLTF. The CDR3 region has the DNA TGCAGCGTCCGACAGGGCTCTGGGGCCAACGTCCTGACTTTC.

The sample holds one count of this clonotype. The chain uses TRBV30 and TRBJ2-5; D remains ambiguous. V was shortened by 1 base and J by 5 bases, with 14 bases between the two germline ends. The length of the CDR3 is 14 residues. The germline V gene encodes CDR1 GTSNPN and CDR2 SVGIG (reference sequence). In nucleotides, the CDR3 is TGTGCCTGGAGTGGGGCGGATCGCGGTGAGACCCAGTACTTC. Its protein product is CAWSGADRGETQYF.

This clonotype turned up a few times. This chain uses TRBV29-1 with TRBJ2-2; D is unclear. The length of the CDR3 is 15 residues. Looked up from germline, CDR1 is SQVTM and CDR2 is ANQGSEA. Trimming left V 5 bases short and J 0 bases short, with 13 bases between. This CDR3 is CSVPRPGSNTGELFF. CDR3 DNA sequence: TGCAGCGTTCCTCGACCCGGTTCGAACACCGGGGAGCTGTTTTTT.

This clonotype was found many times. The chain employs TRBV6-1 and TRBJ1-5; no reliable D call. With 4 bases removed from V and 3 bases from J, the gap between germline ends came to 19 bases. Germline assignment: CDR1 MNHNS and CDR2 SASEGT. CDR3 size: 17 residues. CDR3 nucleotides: TGTGCCAGCAGTGTAGGAAAGGCCTCCCGTTCCAATCAGCCCCAGCATTTT. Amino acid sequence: CASSVGKASRSNQPQHF.

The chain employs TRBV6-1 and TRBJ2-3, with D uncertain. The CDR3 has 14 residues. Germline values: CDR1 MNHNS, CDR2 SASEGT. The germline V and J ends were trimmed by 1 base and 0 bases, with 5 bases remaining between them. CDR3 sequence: CASSEGVSTDTQYF. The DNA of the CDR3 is TGTGCCAGCAGTGAAGGCGTTAGCACAGATACGCAGTATTTT.

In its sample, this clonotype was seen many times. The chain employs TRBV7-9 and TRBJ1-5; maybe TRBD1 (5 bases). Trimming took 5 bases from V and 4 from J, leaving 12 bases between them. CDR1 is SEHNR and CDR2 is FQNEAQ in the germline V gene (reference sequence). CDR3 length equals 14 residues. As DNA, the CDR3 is TGTGCCAGCAGCGTCCGGGACGGGAATCAGCCCCAGCATTTT. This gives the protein CASSVRDGNQPQHF.